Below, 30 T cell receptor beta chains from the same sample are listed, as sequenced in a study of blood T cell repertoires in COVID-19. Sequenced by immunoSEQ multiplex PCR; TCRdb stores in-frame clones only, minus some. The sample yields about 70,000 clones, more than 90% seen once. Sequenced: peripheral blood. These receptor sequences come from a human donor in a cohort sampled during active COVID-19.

CDR3 coding DNA: TGTGCCAGTAGTATAGCGACAGGTCCGACGGACAATGAGCAGTTCTTC. Amino acids: CASSIATGPTDNEQFF. The chain recombines TRBV19 with TRBJ2-1, with a possible D match to TRBD1 (6 bases). Trimming shortened V by 1 base and J by 5 bases, and 15 bases separated the two germline ends. The CDR3 length is 16 residues. From germline, CDR1 is LNHDA and CDR2 SQIVND (reference sequence).

The CDR3 loop is CASSDPKGGSDTEAFF. DNA for the CDR3: TGTGCCAGCAGTGACCCTAAGGGGGGGTCGGACACTGAAGCTTTCTTT. The chain couples TRBV6-4 to TRBJ1-1; D possibly corresponds to TRBD1 (6 bases). Germline V gene sequence: CDR1 MRHNA, CDR2 SNTAGT. The CDR3 runs to 16 residues. The V and J ends lost 2 bases and 3 bases respectively, with 16 bases between them.

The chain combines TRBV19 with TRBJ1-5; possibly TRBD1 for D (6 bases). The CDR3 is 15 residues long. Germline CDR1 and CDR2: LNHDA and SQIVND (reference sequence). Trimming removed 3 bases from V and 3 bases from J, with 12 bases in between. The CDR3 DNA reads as TGTGCCAGTAGTATTAGCAGGGGCTCCAATCAGCCCCAGCATTTT. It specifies CASSISRGSNQPQHF.

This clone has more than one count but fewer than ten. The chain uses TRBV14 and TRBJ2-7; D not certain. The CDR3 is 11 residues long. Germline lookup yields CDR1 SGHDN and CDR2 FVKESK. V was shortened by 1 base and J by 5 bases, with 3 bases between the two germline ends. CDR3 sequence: CASSQVNEQYF. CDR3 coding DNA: TGTGCCAGCAGCCAAGTAAACGAGCAGTACTTC.

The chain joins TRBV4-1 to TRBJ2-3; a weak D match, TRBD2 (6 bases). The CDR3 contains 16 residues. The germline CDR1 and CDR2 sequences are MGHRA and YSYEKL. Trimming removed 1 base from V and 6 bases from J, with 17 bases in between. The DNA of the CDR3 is TGCGCCAGCAGCCAAGGCTTGGGGGGAGTGGGGGATACGCAGTATTTT. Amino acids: CASSQGLGGVGDTQYF.

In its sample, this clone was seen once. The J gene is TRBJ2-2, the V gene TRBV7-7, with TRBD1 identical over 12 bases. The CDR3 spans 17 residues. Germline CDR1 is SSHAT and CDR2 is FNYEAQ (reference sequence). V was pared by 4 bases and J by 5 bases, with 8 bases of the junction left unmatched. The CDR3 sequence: CASSSGTGGAGTGELFF. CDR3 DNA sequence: TGTGCCAGCAGCTCCGGGACAGGGGGCGCGGGTACCGGGGAGCTGTTTTTT.

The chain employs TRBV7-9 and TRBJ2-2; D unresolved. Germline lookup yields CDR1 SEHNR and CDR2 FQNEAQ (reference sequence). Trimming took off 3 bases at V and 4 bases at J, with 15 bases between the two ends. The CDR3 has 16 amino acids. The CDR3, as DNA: TGTGCCAGCAGCTTTGCGTGGGTGCGGTTCACCGGGGAGCTGTTTTTT. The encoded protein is CASSFAWVRFTGELFF.

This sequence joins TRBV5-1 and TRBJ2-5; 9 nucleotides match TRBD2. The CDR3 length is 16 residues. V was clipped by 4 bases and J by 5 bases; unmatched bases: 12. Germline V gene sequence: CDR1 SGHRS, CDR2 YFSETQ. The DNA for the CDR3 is TGCGCCAGCAGCACAAGTAGCGGGAGAGGCGGGGAGACCCAGTACTTC. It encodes CASSTSSGRGGETQYF.

DNA for the CDR3: TGCGCCAGCAGCCAAGGACAGGGAGGAACCGGGGAGCTGTTTTTT. It is translated as CASSQGQGGTGELFF. The chain recombines TRBV4-3 with TRBJ2-2, with D possibly being TRBD1 (7 bases). Between the trimmed V and J ends, which lost 1 base and 5 bases, there was a span of 11 bases. The CDR3 is made up of 15 amino acids. Germline V gene data show CDR1 as LGHNA and CDR2 as YSLEER.

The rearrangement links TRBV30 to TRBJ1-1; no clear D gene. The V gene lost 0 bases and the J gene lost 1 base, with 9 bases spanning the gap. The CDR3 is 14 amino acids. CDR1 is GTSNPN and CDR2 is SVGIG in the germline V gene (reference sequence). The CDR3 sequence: CAWSVLRQNTEAFF. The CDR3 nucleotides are TGTGCCTGGAGTGTATTGCGGCAGAACACTGAAGCTTTCTTT.

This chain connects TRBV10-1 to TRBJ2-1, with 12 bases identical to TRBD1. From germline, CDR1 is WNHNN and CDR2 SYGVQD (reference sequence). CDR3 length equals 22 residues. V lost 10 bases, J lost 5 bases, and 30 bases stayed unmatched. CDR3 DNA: TGCGCCAACTCCTCCGGGACAGGGGGCGCCCCCCCCCTAACTCCGTTAAACAATGAGCAGTTCTTC. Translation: CANSSGTGGAPPLTPLNNEQFF.

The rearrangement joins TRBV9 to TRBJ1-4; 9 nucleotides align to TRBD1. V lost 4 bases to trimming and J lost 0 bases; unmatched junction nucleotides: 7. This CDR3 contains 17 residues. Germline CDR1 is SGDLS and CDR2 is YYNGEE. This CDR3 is CASSLWTGDATNEKLFF. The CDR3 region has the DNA TGTGCCAGCAGCCTGTGGACAGGGGATGCAACTAATGAAAAACTGTTTTTT.

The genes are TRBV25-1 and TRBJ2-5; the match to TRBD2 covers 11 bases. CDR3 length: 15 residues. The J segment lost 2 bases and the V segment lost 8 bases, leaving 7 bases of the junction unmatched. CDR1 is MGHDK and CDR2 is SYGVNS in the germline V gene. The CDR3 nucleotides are TGTGCCAGCGGCCGGACTAGCGGGCCACAAGAGACCCAGTACTTC. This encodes CASGRTSGPQETQYF.

CDR3 DNA sequence: TGTGCCAGCAGTTTCGAACCCGGACTGGCGATCTCCTACGAGCAGTACTTC. The encoded protein is CASSFEPGLAISYEQYF. This rearrangement joins TRBV6-2 or TRBV6-3 to TRBJ2-7; possible D gene TRBD2, 5 bases. The CDR3 totals 17 residues. The V end was cut by 4 bases, the J end by 0 bases, with 19 bases between. Per the germline V gene, CDR1 is MNHEY and CDR2 is SVGEGT.

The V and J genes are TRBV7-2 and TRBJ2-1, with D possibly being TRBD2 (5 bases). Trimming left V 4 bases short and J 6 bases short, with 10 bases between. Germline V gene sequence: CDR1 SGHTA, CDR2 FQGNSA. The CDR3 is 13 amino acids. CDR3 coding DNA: TGTGCCAGCAGCTCCGGACTTACCAATGAGCAGTTCTTC. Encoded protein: CASSSGLTNEQFF.

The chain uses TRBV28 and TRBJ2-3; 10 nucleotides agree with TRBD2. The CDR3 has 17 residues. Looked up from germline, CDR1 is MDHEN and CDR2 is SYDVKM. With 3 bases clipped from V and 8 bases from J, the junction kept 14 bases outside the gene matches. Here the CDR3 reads CASSFRTSGYAMVTQYF. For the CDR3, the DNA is TGTGCCAGCAGTTTTAGGACTAGCGGTTATGCGATGGTTACGCAGTATTTT.

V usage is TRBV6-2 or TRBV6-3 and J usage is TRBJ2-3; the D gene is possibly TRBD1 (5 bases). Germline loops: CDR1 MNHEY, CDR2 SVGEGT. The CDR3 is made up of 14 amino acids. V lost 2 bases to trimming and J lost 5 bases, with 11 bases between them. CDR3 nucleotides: TGTGCCAGCAGTTACACCAGGGAAAAAGATACGCAGTATTTT. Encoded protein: CASSYTREKDTQYF.

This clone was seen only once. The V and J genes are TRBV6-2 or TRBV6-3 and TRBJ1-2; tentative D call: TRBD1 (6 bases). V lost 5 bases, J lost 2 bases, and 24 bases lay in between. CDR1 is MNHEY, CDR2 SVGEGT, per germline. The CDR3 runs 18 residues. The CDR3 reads CASSPIPGARNLNYGYTF. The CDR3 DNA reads TGTGCCAGCAGTCCCATTCCAGGGGCGCGCAACCTCAACTATGGCTACACCTTC.

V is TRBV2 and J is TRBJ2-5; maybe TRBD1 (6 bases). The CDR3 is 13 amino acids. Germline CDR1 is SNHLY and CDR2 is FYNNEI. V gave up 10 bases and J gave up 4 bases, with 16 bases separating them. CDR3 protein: CATTWGLVETQYF. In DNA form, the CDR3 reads TGTGCCACCACATGGGGGCTAGTAGAGACCCAGTACTTC.

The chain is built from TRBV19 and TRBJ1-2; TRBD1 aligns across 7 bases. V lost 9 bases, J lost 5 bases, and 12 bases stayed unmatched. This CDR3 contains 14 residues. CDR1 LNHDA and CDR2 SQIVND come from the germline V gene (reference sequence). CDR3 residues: CASIPTGEEYGYTF. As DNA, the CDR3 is TGTGCCAGCATACCAACAGGGGAGGAGTATGGCTACACCTTC. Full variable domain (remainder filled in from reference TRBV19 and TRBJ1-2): DGGITQSPKYLFRKEGQNVTLSCEQNLNHDAMYWYRQDPGQGLRLIYYSQIVNDFQKGDIAEGYSVSREKKESFPLTVTSAQKNPTAFYLCASIPTGEEYGYTFGSGTRLTVV.

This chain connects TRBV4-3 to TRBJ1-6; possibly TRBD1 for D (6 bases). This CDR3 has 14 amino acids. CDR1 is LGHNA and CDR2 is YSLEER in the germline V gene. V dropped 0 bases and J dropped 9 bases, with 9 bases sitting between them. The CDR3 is CASSQDRGGSPLHF. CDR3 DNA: TGCGCCAGCAGCCAAGATCGAGGGGGTTCACCCCTCCACTTT.

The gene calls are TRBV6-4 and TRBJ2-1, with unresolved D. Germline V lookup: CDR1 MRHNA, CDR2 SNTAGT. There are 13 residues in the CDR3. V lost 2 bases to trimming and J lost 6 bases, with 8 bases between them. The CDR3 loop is CASSDGPTNEQFF. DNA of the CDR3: TGTGCCAGCAGTGACGGCCCCACCAATGAGCAGTTCTTC.

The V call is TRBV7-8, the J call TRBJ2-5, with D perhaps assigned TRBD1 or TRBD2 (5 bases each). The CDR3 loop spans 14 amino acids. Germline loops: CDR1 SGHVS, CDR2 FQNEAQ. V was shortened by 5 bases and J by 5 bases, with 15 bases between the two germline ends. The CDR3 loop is CASSQGRGSETQYF. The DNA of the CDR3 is TGTGCCAGCAGCCAGGGCCGGGGTTCGGAGACCCAGTACTTC. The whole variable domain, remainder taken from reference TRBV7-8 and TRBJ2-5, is GAGVSQSPRYKVAKRGQDVALRCDPISGHVSLFWYQQALGQGPEFLTYFQNEAQLDKSGLPSDRFFAERPEGSVSTLKIQRTQQEDSAVYLCASSQGRGSETQYFGPGTRLLVL.

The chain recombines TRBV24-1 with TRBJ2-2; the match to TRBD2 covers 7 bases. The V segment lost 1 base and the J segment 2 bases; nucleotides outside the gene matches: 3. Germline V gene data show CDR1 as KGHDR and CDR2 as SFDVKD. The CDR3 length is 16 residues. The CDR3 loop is CATSDFVAGNTGELFF. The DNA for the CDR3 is TGTGCCACCAGTGATTTTGTAGCGGGTAACACCGGGGAGCTGTTTTTT.

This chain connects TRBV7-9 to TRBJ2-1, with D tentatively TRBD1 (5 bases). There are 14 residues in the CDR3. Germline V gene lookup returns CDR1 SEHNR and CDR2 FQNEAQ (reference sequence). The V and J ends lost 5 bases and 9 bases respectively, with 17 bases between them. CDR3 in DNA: TGTGCCAGCAGCCCAGCCATCGCAGGGTTTGAGCAGTTCTTC. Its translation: CASSPAIAGFEQFF.

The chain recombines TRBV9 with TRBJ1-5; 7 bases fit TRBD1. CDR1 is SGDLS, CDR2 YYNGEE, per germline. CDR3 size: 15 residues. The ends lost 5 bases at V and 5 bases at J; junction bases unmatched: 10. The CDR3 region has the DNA TGTGCCAGCAGTTCGGGGACAGTTGAGGATCAGCCCCAGCATTTT. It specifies CASSSGTVEDQPQHF.

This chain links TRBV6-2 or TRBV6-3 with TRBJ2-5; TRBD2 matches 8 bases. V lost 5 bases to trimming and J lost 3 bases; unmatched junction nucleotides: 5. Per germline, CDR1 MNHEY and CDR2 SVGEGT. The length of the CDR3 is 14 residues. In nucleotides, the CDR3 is TGTGCCAGCAGTCCGGGACTAGAAGAAGAGACCCAGTACTTC. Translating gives CASSPGLEEETQYF.

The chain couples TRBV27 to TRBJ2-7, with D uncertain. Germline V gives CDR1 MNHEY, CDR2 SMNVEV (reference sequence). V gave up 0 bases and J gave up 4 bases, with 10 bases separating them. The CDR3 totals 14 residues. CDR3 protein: CASSLSVGVYEQYF. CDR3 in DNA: TGTGCCAGCAGTTTATCGGTCGGAGTATACGAGCAGTACTTC.

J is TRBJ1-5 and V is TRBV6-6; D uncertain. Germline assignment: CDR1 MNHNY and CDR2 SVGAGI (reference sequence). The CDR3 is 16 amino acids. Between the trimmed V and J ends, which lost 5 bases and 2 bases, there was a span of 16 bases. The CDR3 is CASSQVKPRGNQPQHF. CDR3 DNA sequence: TGTGCCAGCAGTCAAGTTAAACCGAGGGGCAATCAGCCCCAGCATTTT.

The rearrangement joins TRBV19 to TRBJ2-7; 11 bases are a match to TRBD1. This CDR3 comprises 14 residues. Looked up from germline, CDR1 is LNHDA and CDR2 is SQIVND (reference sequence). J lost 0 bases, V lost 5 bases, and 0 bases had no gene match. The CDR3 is CASSGQGASYEQYF. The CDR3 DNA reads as TGTGCCAGTAGTGGACAGGGGGCCTCCTACGAGCAGTACTTC.